This T cell receptor beta chain was retrieved from a study of beta chain features in type 1 diabetes. Study-wide background: The study examined around 98,000,000 sorted cells across all samples. Whole-study findings and limits: TCRB CDR3s were moderately but significantly shorter in Type 1 diabetes patients in all four CD4+ subsets.

Expressed TCRB transcripts were sequenced because the isolated RNA had all been reverse transcribed beforehand. Some clones are missing from TCRdb's copy, which holds only in-frame ones; the method was immunoSEQ multiplex PCR. The data show around 120,000 clones, with 15% to 20% seen just once and 2.6% held by the top ten. In its sample, this clone was seen a few times. Its antigen is currently unknown. Trimming shortened V by 4 bases and J by 8 bases, and 18 bases separated the two germline ends. Germline CDR1 and CDR2: SGHNT and YYREEE (reference sequence). The length of the CDR3 is 15 residues. The receptor was derived from a man between 18 and 29 years old with type 1 diabetes. The specimen sequenced was central memory CD4+ T cells from blood. The chain carries TRBV5-4 and TRBJ1-4, with a possible D match to TRBD1 (6 bases). CDR3 nucleotides: TGTGCCAGCAGCCCCTCGGGGGGGCGTTTCGAAAAACTGTTTTTT. Translated, it gives CASSPSGGRFEKLFF. Using reference TRBV5-4 and TRBJ1-4 for the parts outside the CDR3, the full variable domain is ETGVTQSPTHLIKTRGQQVTLRCSSQSGHNTVSWYQQALGQGPQFIFQYYREEENGRGNFPPRFSGLQFPNYSSELNVNALELDDSALYLCASSPSGGRFEKLFFGSGTQLSVL.